This TCR beta chain was captured in a study of beta chain features in type 1 diabetes. Study overall: The study found patients and healthy donors alike in age, gender and cell yields. Study-wide points: Researchers report that Type 1 diabetes patients had moderately but significantly shorter TCRB CDR3s across all four CD4+ subsets. A PCR bias possibly favoring shorter templates would apply equally to patients and controls.

A sort by CD45RO/CCR7/CD25/CD127/CD95/CD27 yielded CD4+ naive, central memory, regulatory and stem cell-like memory cells. The whole isolated RNA underwent reverse transcription, so sequencing captured expressed TCRB transcripts. Assay used: immunoSEQ multiplex PCR; TCRdb lists only in-frame clones, some missing. The data show about 330,000 clones, approximately 10% seen once. About this clone: Its antigen is unidentified.

The CDR3 spans 8 residues. Trimming left V 5 bases short and J 16 bases short, with 9 bases between. In germline, CDR1 is DFQATT, CDR2 SNEGSKA (reference sequence). The sequenced sample consisted of naive CD4+ T cells from blood. This TCR was sampled from a woman aged 25 to 45 in good health. The V gene is TRBV20-1, the J gene TRBJ2-1; D is unclear. For the CDR3, the DNA is TGCAGTGCTCCCCGAGGTTTCTTC. As protein: CSAPRGFF.